Reported below is one TCR beta chain. This entry is derived from a study of technical replicates of blood from several donors. Using immunoSEQ multiplex PCR, the repertoire was profiled, and TCRdb retains in-frame clones only, with some absent. The sample has 50,000 to 70,000 clones; more than 75% are singletons. Germline lookup yields CDR1 LGHNA and CDR2 YNFKEQ. V lost 3 bases, J lost 2 bases, and 11 bases lay in between. This CDR3 is built from 15 residues. Source material: PBMCs. The sequence derives from a human donor in good health. Some clones in this sample may be carry-over from other donors' samples. The chain employs TRBV4-2 and TRBJ1-3, with D possibly TRBD1 on 5 matching bases. Here the CDR3 DNA reads TGTGCCAGCAGCCACCCTGACAGAGCTGGAAACACCATATATTTT. Residues: CASSHPDRAGNTIYF.